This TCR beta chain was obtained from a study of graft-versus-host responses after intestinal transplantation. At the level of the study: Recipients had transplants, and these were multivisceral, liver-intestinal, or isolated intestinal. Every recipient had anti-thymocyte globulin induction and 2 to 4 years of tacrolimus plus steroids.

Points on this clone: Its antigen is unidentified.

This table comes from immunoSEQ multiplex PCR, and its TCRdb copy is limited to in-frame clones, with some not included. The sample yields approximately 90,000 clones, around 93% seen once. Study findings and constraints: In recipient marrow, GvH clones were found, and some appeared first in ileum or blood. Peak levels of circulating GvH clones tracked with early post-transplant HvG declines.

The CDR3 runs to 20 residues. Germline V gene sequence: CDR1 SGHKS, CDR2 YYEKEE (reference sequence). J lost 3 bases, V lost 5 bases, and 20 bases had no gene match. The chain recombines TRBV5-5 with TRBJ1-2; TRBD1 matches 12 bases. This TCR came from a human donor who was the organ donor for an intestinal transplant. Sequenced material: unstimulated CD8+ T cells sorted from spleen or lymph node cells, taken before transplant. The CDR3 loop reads CASRNYPRAGTGGADYGYTF. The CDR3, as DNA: TGTGCCAGCAGAAATTATCCAAGGGCGGGGACAGGGGGCGCCGACTATGGCTACACCTTC.